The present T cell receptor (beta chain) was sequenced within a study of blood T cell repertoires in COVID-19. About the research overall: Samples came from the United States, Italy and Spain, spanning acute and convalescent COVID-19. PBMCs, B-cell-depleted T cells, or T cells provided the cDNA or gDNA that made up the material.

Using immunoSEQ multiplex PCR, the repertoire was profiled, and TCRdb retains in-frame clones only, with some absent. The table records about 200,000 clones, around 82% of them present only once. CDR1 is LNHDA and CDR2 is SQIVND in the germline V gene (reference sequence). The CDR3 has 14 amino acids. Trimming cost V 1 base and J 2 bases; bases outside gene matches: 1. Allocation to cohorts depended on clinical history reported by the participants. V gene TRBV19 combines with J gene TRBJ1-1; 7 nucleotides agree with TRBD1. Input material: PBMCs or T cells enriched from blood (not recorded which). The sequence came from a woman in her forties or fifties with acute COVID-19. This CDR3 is CASSIVGGNTEAFF. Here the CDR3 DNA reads TGTGCCAGTAGTATAGTAGGGGGCAACACTGAAGCTTTCTTT.